The TCR beta chain under discussion was sequenced for a study of cytomegalovirus exposure and HLA in healthy donors. Broader study findings: According to the study, 160 or so TCR beta chains were cytomegalovirus-associated.

The primer mix had 60 Vbeta and 13 Jbeta primers. Clones were sequenced by immunoSEQ multiplex PCR, and TCRdb holds only the in-frame ones, with some missing. This table holds 150,000 to 170,000 clones, 74% found once. This CDR3 is 16 amino acids long. Germline assignment: CDR1 LNHDA and CDR2 SQIVND (reference sequence). V gave up 6 bases and J gave up 5 bases; unmatched junction bases: 11. On this clone: Its antigen is undetermined.

The rearrangement uses TRBV19 and TRBJ2-1; 9 nucleotides align to TRBD1. Material: PBMCs. The clonotype comes from a man between 25 and 39 years old in good health and CMV-seronegative. The CDR3 coding sequence is TGTGCCAGTAGAGCCACGGGACAGGGAAATGACAATGAGCAGTTCTTC. Translating gives CASRATGQGNDNEQFF.